This TCR beta chain was profiled in a study of blood T cell repertoires in COVID-19. Study summary: The study drew acute and convalescent COVID-19 samples from the United States, Italy and Spain. T cells, B-cell-depleted T cells, or PBMCs supplied cDNA or gDNA.

In the authors' methods: Estimation of nucleated cell counts was performed using reference gene primer amplification. The table came from immunoSEQ multiplex PCR; TCRdb's copy has only in-frame clones and leaves some out. That table gives V, J and clone size, and the DNA gave D and trimming. This table has roughly 56,000 clones, over 80% appearing once. From germline, CDR1 is LGHDT and CDR2 YNNKEL (reference sequence). Trimming cost V 6 bases and J 4 bases, with 15 bases left between them. The CDR3 has 14 residues. Sequenced material: peripheral blood. This clonotype originated in an older man with acute or convalescent COVID-19. The chain carries TRBV3-1 (or the pseudogene TRBV3-2) and TRBJ1-2; no firm D call. The CDR3 loop reads CASSVVPGIYGYTF. The CDR3, as DNA: TGTGCCAGCAGTGTGGTACCGGGAATCTATGGCTACACCTTC.